This TCR beta chain comes out of a study of cytomegalovirus exposure and HLA in healthy donors. The V segment lost 5 bases and the J segment 6 bases; nucleotides outside the gene matches: 8. Germline V gene data show CDR1 as SEHNR and CDR2 as FQNEAQ (reference sequence). This CDR3 is 15 amino acids long. The PCR employed 60 Vbeta primers together with 13 Jbeta primers. Only in-frame clones appear in the TCRdb table, and some are missing; sequencing was by immunoSEQ multiplex PCR. The table has about 130,000 clones, 70% to 80% seen once. The material sequenced was PBMCs. The source of this sequence is a female donor in good health and CMV-seronegative. The V and J genes are TRBV7-9 and TRBJ2-7; 12 nucleotides match TRBD1. The CDR3 loop reads CASSTAGQGAGEQYF. CDR3 nucleotides: TGTGCCAGCAGCACAGCGGGACAGGGGGCTGGCGAGCAGTACTTC.